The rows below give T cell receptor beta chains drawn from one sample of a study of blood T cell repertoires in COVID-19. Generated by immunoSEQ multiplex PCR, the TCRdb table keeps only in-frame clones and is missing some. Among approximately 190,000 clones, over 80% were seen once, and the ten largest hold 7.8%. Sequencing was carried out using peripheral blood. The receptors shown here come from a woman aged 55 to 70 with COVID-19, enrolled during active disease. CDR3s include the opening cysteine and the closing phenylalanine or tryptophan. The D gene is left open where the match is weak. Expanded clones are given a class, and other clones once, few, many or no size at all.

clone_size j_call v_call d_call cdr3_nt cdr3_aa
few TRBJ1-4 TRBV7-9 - TGTGCCAGCAGCTCTCGGACAGCGGCGGGAAAACTGTTTTTT CASSSRTAAGKLFF
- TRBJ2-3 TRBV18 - TGTGCCAGCTCACCAGTCGACAGCTCACGGGCAGATACGCAGTATTTT CASSPVDSSRADTQYF
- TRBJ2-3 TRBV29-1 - TGCAGCTCCGGGGGGCAGGGAGATACGCAGTATTTT CSSGGQGDTQYF
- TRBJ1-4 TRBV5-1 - TGCGCCAGCAGTCGAGGGGGGGCCAGTAATGAAAAACTGTTTTTT CASSRGGASNEKLFF
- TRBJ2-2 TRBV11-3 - TGTGCCAGCAGCCAGACAGGAACCGGGGAGCTGTTTTTT CASSQTGTGELFF
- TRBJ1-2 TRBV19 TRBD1 TGTGCCAGTACCATGGGACAGGGAAATGGCTACACCTTC CASTMGQGNGYTF
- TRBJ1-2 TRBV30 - TGTGCCTGGAGTGTACCAGGTGGCTACACCTTC CAWSVPGGYTF
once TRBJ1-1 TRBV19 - TGTGCCAGTAAACAACAGGGATTCATGAACACTGAAGCTTTCTTT CASKQQGFMNTEAFF
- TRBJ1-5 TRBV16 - TGTGCCAGCAGCCAATCTATCAGCGGGGGAGTTTATAGCAATCAGCCCCAGCATTTT CASSQSISGGVYSNQPQHF
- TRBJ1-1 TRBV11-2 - TGTGCCAGCAGCTTAGTCCTCGGCGGGAACACTGAAGCTTTCTTT CASSLVLGGNTEAFF
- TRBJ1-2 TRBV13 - TGTGCCAGCAGCTTTAGAAATGGCTACACCTTC CASSFRNGYTF
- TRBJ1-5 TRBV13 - TGTGCCAGCAGCCCTCGAGGGGGGGCCCAGCATTTT CASSPRGGAQHF
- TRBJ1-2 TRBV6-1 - TGTGCCAGCAGTGAAAGGACAGACTATGGCTACACCTTC CASSERTDYGYTF
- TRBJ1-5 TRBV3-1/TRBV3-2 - TGTGCCAGCAGCCGGACAGTCAATCAGCCCCAGCATTTT CASSRTVNQPQHF
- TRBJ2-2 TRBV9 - TGTGCCAGCAGCGTAGACCACGCGGGCACCGGGGAGCTGTTTTTT CASSVDHAGTGELFF
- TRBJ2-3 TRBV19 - TGTGCCAGTAGTATAGATGGGACTTCAACTTATACGCAGTATTTT CASSIDGTSTYTQYF
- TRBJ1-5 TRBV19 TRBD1 TGTGCCAGTAGTATAGATTACAGGGGGCGAACGGATCAGCCCCAGCATTTT CASSIDYRGRTDQPQHF
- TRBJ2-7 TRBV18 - TGTGCCAGCTCTCCCGGGACTGCGGGTGTTGAGCAGTACTTC CASSPGTAGVEQYF
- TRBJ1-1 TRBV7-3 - TGTGCCAGCAGCTTACTACAGGAGACTGAAGCTTTCTTT CASSLLQETEAFF
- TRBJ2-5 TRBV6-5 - TGTGCCAGCAGCCTGACAATCCAAGAGACCCAGTACTTC CASSLTIQETQYF
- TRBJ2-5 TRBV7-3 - TGTGCCAGCAGCTTAAGGGTCGGTGGCAGGGGAGAGACCCAGTACTTC CASSLRVGGRGETQYF
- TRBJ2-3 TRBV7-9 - TGTGCCAGCAGCCCGCGGGGCCCAGATACGCAGTATTTT CASSPRGPDTQYF
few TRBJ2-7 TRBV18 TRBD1 TGTGCCAGCTCACCCGCAGGACAGGGTGCGACCTACGAGCAGTACTTC CASSPAGQGATYEQYF
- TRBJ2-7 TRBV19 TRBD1 TGTGCCAGTAGTATAGGAGGGACAGGGGTTGTCGACGAGCAGTACTTC CASSIGGTGVVDEQYF
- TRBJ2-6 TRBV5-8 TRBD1 TGTGCCAGCAGTTTACAGGGGGCGGGGGCCAACGTCCTGACTTTC CASSLQGAGANVLTF
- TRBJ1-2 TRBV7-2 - TGTGCCAGCAGCTTGAAACAGGGTCGAGGCTACACCTTC CASSLKQGRGYTF
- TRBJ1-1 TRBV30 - TGTGCCTGGAGTTCCAAGAACACTGAAGCTTTCTTT CAWSSKNTEAFF
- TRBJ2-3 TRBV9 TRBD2 TGTGCCAGCGGACCCCTAGCGGTCCTGAGCACAGATACGCAGTATTTT CASGPLAVLSTDTQYF
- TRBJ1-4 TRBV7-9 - TGTGCCAGCAGGGGCGGGGACGCTAATGAAAAACTGTTTTTT CASRGGDANEKLFF
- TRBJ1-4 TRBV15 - TGTGCCACCAGCAGAGTCCGGGGGGGTAATGAAAAACTGTTTTTT CATSRVRGGNEKLFF
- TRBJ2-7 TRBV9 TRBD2 TGTGCCAGCAGCGTAGGGACTAGCGGGGCATCCGAGCAGTACTTC CASSVGTSGASEQYF
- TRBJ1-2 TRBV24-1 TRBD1 TGTGCCACCAGTGGGGGACAGGCCTCTAGATATGGCTACACCTTC CATSGGQASRYGYTF
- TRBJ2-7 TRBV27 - TGTGCCAGCAGTTTATCCAGGGGGGAGCTCTACTACGAGCAGTACTTC CASSLSRGELYYEQYF
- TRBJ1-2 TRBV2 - TGTGCCAGCAGTGAAGGGCGCCGTCCGGGAGGCTACACCTTC CASSEGRRPGGYTF
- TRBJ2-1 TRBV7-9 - TGTGCCAGCAGCGGGGGGACCGGCGAGCAGTTCTTC CASSGGTGEQFF
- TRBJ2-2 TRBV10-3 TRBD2 TGTGCCATCGGGTTAGCGGGGGGGCAGAGAAGCACCGGGGAGCTGTTTTTT CAIGLAGGQRSTGELFF
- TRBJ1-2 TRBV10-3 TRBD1 TGTGCCATCAGTGTCGGGACAGGGGTTCTGTATGGCTACACCTTC CAISVGTGVLYGYTF
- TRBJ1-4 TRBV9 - TGTGCCAGCAGCGTAGACGATAGCCCAAAACTGTTTTTT CASSVDDSPKLFF
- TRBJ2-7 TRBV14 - TGTGCCAGCAGCCAAGTTCAGGGGGGCTACGAGCAGTACTTC CASSQVQGGYEQYF
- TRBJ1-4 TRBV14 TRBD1 TGTGCCAGCAGCCAAGATACGGACAGGGACTTAGAAAAACTGTTTTTT CASSQDTDRDLEKLFF
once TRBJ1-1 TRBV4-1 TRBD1 TGCGCCAGCAGCCAAGATAAAAGGCAGGGGGGCACTGAAGCTTTCTTT CASSQDKRQGGTEAFF
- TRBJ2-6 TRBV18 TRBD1 TGTGCCAGCTCACCAAACAGGGGGCGCGGGGCCAACGTCCTGACTTTC CASSPNRGRGANVLTF
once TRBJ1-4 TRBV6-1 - TGTGCCAGCAGTGAAGTTCGGGGGGCGTATGAAAAACTGTTTTTT CASSEVRGAYEKLFF
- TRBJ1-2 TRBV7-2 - TGTGCCAGCAGCCCCGGAGTAGGAGGAAACTATGGCTACACCTTC CASSPGVGGNYGYTF
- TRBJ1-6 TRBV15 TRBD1 TGTGCCACCAGCACGGACAGGGGTCGCAATATTAATTCACCCCTCCACTTT CATSTDRGRNINSPLHF
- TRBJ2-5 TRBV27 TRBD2 TGTGCCAGCAGTCTCACTAGCGGGGGGAGCATAGAGACCCAGTACTTC CASSLTSGGSIETQYF
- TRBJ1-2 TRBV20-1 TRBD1 TGCATTCCGGGACAGGAGGATGGCTACACCTTC CIPGQEDGYTF
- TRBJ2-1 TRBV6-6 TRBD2 TGTGCCAGCAGTTACCTCGGACTAGGTGAGCAGTTCTTC CASSYLGLGEQFF
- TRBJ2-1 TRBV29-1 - TGCAGCGTTCAGGCTGGAAATGAGCAGTTCTTC CSVQAGNEQFF
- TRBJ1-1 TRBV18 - TGTGCCAGCTCCCGGGAAGGGAATGGGCTCACTGAAGCTTTCTTT CASSREGNGLTEAFF
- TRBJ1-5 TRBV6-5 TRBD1 TGTGCCAGCAGACAGGGGAATAGCAATCAGCCCCAGCATTTT CASRQGNSNQPQHF
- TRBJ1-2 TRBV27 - TGTGCCAGCAGTTCCACAGTCGACTATGGCTACACCTTC CASSSTVDYGYTF
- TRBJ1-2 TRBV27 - TGTGCCAGCAGCCTTCGGGAGGGCAACTATGGCTACACCTTC CASSLREGNYGYTF
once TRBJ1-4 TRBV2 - TGTGCCAGCACAGAGGGGGCAACTAATGAAAAACTGTTTTTT CASTEGATNEKLFF
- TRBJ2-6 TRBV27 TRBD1 TGTGCCAGCTCCTACTTCCAGGGGGCTGGGGCCAACGTCCTGACTTTC CASSYFQGAGANVLTF